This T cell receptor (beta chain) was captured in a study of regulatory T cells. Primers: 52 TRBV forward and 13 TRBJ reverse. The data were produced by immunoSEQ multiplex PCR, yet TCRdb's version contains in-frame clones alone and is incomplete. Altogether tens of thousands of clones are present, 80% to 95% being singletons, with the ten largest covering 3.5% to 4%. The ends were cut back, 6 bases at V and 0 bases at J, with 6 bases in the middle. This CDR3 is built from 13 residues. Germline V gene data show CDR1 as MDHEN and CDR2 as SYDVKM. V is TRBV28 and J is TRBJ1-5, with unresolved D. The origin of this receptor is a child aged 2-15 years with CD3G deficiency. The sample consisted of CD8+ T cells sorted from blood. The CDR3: CASSRTSNQPQHF. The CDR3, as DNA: TGTGCCAGCAGCCGGACTAGCAATCAGCCCCAGCATTTT. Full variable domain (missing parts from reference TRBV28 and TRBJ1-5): DVKVTQSSRYLVKRTGEKVFLECVQDMDHENMFWYRQDPGLGLRLIYFSYDVKMKEKGDIPEGYSVSREKKERFSLILESASTNQTSMYLCASSRTSNQPQHFGDGTRLSIL.